The rows below give T cell receptor beta chains drawn from one sample of a study of shared clonotypes between healthy human individuals. Clones were sequenced by immunoSEQ multiplex PCR, and TCRdb holds only the in-frame ones, with some missing. The table has about 590,000 clones, nearly 97% seen once. Sequenced sample: naive CD8+ T cells sorted from blood. Receptors were obtained from a woman younger than 45 in good health. CDR3s include the opening cysteine and the closing phenylalanine or tryptophan. The D gene is left open where the match is weak. The size of a clone is reported for some rows only, either as once, few or many, or as a class for expanded clones.

abundance: .; v_gene: TRBV6-5; d_gene: .; j_gene: TRBJ2-7; CDR3aa: CASSSPSGPREQYF; CDR3nt: TGTGCCAGCAGTTCACCTTCCGGGCCTAGAGAGCAGTACTTC
abundance: .; v_gene: TRBV13; d_gene: TRBD2; j_gene: TRBJ2-1; CDR3aa: CASSHLRAVAGEGNEQFF; CDR3nt: TGTGCCAGCAGCCACCTTCGCGCAGTAGCGGGAGAGGGTAATGAGCAGTTCTTC
abundance: .; v_gene: TRBV5-6; d_gene: .; j_gene: TRBJ2-2; CDR3aa: CASSGLAINTGELFF; CDR3nt: TGTGCCAGCAGCGGTCTAGCGATTAACACCGGGGAGCTGTTTTTT
abundance: .; v_gene: TRBV28; d_gene: TRBD2; j_gene: TRBJ2-1; CDR3aa: CASSSYRQGLAEGRSSYNEQFF; CDR3nt: TGTGCCAGCAGTTCCTACAGACAGGGACTAGCGGAGGGGCGAAGCTCCTACAATGAGCAGTTCTTC
abundance: .; v_gene: TRBV5-4; d_gene: .; j_gene: TRBJ2-7; CDR3aa: CASSSNYEQYF; CDR3nt: TGTGCCAGCAGCTCAAACTACGAGCAGTACTTC
abundance: .; v_gene: TRBV28; d_gene: .; j_gene: TRBJ2-7; CDR3aa: CASRPQGRYEQYF; CDR3nt: TGTGCCAGCAGACCACAGGGTCGGTACGAGCAGTACTTC
abundance: .; v_gene: TRBV7-2; d_gene: .; j_gene: TRBJ1-2; CDR3aa: CASSFPSQGTYGYTF; CDR3nt: TGTGCCAGCAGCTTCCCCTCACAGGGTACCTATGGCTACACCTTC
abundance: .; v_gene: TRBV30; d_gene: TRBD2; j_gene: TRBJ2-1; CDR3aa: CAWSISGGEQFF; CDR3nt: TGTGCCTGGAGTATAAGCGGGGGGGAGCAGTTCTTC
abundance: .; v_gene: TRBV28; d_gene: .; j_gene: TRBJ1-4; CDR3aa: CASSFPPEGTSEKLFF; CDR3nt: TGTGCCAGCAGTTTTCCCCCCGAGGGGACGTCGGAAAAACTGTTTTTT
abundance: .; v_gene: TRBV28; d_gene: .; j_gene: TRBJ2-3; CDR3aa: CASSLMAGAPPQYF; CDR3nt: TGTGCCAGCAGTTTAATGGCCGGGGCTCCCCCGCAGTATTTT
abundance: .; v_gene: TRBV10-2; d_gene: .; j_gene: TRBJ2-7; CDR3aa: CASTEAGAHYEQYF; CDR3nt: TGCGCCAGCACTGAGGCGGGGGCCCACTACGAGCAGTACTTC
abundance: once; v_gene: TRBV27; d_gene: TRBD1; j_gene: TRBJ1-5; CDR3aa: CASRDRGVNQPQHF; CDR3nt: TGTGCCAGCCGGGACAGGGGGGTGAATCAGCCCCAGCATTTT
abundance: .; v_gene: TRBV14; d_gene: .; j_gene: TRBJ2-4; CDR3aa: CASNYRLAKNIQYF; CDR3nt: TGTGCCAGCAACTACAGGCTAGCCAAAAACATTCAGTACTTC
abundance: .; v_gene: TRBV10-2; d_gene: TRBD2; j_gene: TRBJ2-1; CDR3aa: CASSGSGRGSEQFF; CDR3nt: TGCGCCAGCAGTGGCAGCGGGAGGGGCAGTGAGCAGTTCTTC
abundance: .; v_gene: TRBV5-4; d_gene: .; j_gene: TRBJ2-1; CDR3aa: CASSLGGSNEQFF; CDR3nt: TGTGCCAGCAGCTTAGGGGGTTCGAATGAGCAGTTCTTC
abundance: .; v_gene: TRBV29-1; d_gene: .; j_gene: TRBJ1-1; CDR3aa: CSVEWQNTEAFF; CDR3nt: TGCAGCGTTGAATGGCAGAACACTGAAGCTTTCTTT
abundance: .; v_gene: TRBV4-2; d_gene: TRBD2; j_gene: TRBJ2-7; CDR3aa: CASSHPGTSGYEQYF; CDR3nt: TGTGCCAGCAGCCACCCAGGGACTAGCGGCTACGAGCAGTACTTC
abundance: .; v_gene: TRBV29-1; d_gene: .; j_gene: TRBJ2-5; CDR3aa: CSVDATLSQETQYF; CDR3nt: TGCAGCGTTGATGCGACTCTCTCCCAAGAGACCCAGTACTTC
abundance: once; v_gene: TRBV7-6; d_gene: .; j_gene: TRBJ2-5; CDR3aa: CASSEGRPKYQETQYF; CDR3nt: TGTGCCAGCAGCGAAGGGAGGCCGAAGTACCAAGAGACCCAGTACTTC
abundance: .; v_gene: TRBV28; d_gene: TRBD2; j_gene: TRBJ2-7; CDR3aa: CASRVAGTYEQYF; CDR3nt: TGTGCCAGCAGAGTAGCGGGTACCTACGAGCAGTACTTC
abundance: once; v_gene: TRBV28; d_gene: .; j_gene: TRBJ2-1; CDR3aa: CASRMGGSYNEQFF; CDR3nt: TGTGCCAGCAGAATGGGGGGTTCCTACAATGAGCAGTTCTTC
abundance: once; v_gene: TRBV28; d_gene: .; j_gene: TRBJ2-1; CDR3aa: CASQDPRRGQFF; CDR3nt: TGTGCCAGTCAGGACCCCCGGCGAGGGCAGTTCTTC
abundance: .; v_gene: TRBV9; d_gene: .; j_gene: TRBJ2-5; CDR3aa: CASSVRSRDWTQETQYF; CDR3nt: TGTGCCAGCAGCGTCCGCTCGAGGGACTGGACCCAAGAGACCCAGTACTTC
abundance: .; v_gene: TRBV13; d_gene: TRBD1; j_gene: TRBJ1-1; CDR3aa: CASSYWTGNTEAFF; CDR3nt: TGTGCCAGCAGCTACTGGACAGGGAACACTGAAGCTTTCTTT
abundance: .; v_gene: TRBV4-2; d_gene: .; j_gene: TRBJ2-7; CDR3aa: CASSQDRGGYEQYF; CDR3nt: TGTGCCAGCAGCCAAGACAGGGGGGGCTACGAGCAGTACTTC
abundance: .; v_gene: TRBV4-1; d_gene: TRBD1; j_gene: TRBJ1-4; CDR3aa: CASSQSGTGFLDEKLFF; CDR3nt: TGCGCCAGCAGCCAGTCCGGGACAGGGTTTCTGGATGAAAAACTGTTTTTT
abundance: .; v_gene: TRBV6-6; d_gene: .; j_gene: TRBJ1-5; CDR3aa: CASSRIQNQPQHF; CDR3nt: TGTGCCAGCAGCCGGATCCAAAATCAGCCCCAGCATTTT
abundance: once; v_gene: TRBV29-1; d_gene: TRBD2; j_gene: TRBJ2-1; CDR3aa: CSVGPTSGNYNEQFF; CDR3nt: TGCAGCGTTGGACCGACTAGCGGGAACTACAATGAGCAGTTCTTC
abundance: .; v_gene: TRBV13; d_gene: .; j_gene: TRBJ2-3; CDR3aa: CASSDRQDHPTQYF; CDR3nt: TGTGCCAGCAGCGACCGACAGGATCACCCAACGCAGTATTTT
abundance: once; v_gene: TRBV30; d_gene: .; j_gene: TRBJ1-1; CDR3aa: CAWRDSRSTEAFF; CDR3nt: TGTGCCTGGAGGGACAGTCGGAGCACTGAAGCTTTCTTT
abundance: .; v_gene: TRBV5-6; d_gene: TRBD2; j_gene: TRBJ2-7; CDR3aa: CASSRASGIYEQYF; CDR3nt: TGTGCCAGCAGCCGTGCTAGCGGGATATACGAGCAGTACTTC
abundance: .; v_gene: TRBV28; d_gene: .; j_gene: TRBJ2-1; CDR3aa: CASRALARSYNEQFF; CDR3nt: TGTGCCAGCAGGGCCCTAGCGAGGTCCTACAATGAGCAGTTCTTC
abundance: .; v_gene: TRBV4-2; d_gene: .; j_gene: TRBJ2-7; CDR3aa: CASSQVARESSYEQYF; CDR3nt: TGTGCCAGCAGCCAAGTGGCTAGGGAGAGTTCCTACGAGCAGTACTTC
abundance: .; v_gene: TRBV27; d_gene: TRBD1; j_gene: TRBJ1-1; CDR3aa: CASSPRTGGTEAFF; CDR3nt: TGTGCCAGCAGTCCGAGGACAGGGGGGACTGAAGCTTTCTTT
abundance: .; v_gene: TRBV27; d_gene: TRBD2; j_gene: TRBJ2-7; CDR3aa: CASSFVPGLAGGAGYEQYF; CDR3nt: TGTGCCAGCAGTTTCGTTCCGGGACTAGCGGGAGGGGCAGGCTACGAGCAGTACTTC
abundance: .; v_gene: TRBV23-1; d_gene: .; j_gene: TRBJ2-7; CDR3aa: CASSPQRDSSYEQYF; CDR3nt: TGCGCCAGCAGTCCCCAGCGGGACAGCTCCTACGAGCAGTACTTC
abundance: .; v_gene: TRBV28; d_gene: TRBD1; j_gene: TRBJ1-1; CDR3aa: CASSLRTGEAFF; CDR3nt: TGTGCCAGCTCACTCCGGACAGGTGAAGCTTTCTTT
abundance: .; v_gene: TRBV11-3; d_gene: TRBD1; j_gene: TRBJ2-2; CDR3aa: CASSQTGDTGELFF; CDR3nt: TGTGCCAGCAGCCAAACAGGGGACACCGGGGAGCTGTTTTTT
abundance: .; v_gene: TRBV6-1; d_gene: TRBD1; j_gene: TRBJ2-7; CDR3aa: CASSEAGGGLYEQYF; CDR3nt: TGTGCCAGCAGTGAGGCAGGGGGCGGTCTGTACGAGCAGTACTTC
abundance: .; v_gene: TRBV19; d_gene: .; j_gene: TRBJ1-4; CDR3aa: CASSTLGLSINEKLFF; CDR3nt: TGTGCCAGTAGTACCCTGGGCCTCAGCATAAATGAAAAACTGTTTTTT
abundance: .; v_gene: TRBV27; d_gene: .; j_gene: TRBJ2-7; CDR3aa: CASSTTTGTGYEQYF; CDR3nt: TGTGCCAGCAGTACAACTACAGGCACAGGTTACGAGCAGTACTTC
abundance: .; v_gene: TRBV27; d_gene: .; j_gene: TRBJ2-2; CDR3aa: CATYSYTGELFF; CDR3nt: TGTGCCACGTACAGTTACACCGGGGAGCTGTTTTTT
abundance: .; v_gene: TRBV2; d_gene: TRBD2; j_gene: TRBJ2-1; CDR3aa: CASRLASYNEQFF; CDR3nt: TGTGCCAGCAGACTAGCGTCCTACAATGAGCAGTTCTTC
abundance: .; v_gene: TRBV5-6; d_gene: TRBD2; j_gene: TRBJ2-5; CDR3aa: CASSLGLAPETQYF; CDR3nt: TGTGCCAGCAGCTTAGGACTAGCGCCAGAGACCCAGTACTTC
abundance: .; v_gene: TRBV9; d_gene: .; j_gene: TRBJ2-6; CDR3aa: CASSVAFDGFSGANVLTF; CDR3nt: TGTGCCAGCAGCGTAGCTTTCGACGGATTCTCTGGGGCCAACGTCCTGACTTTC
abundance: .; v_gene: TRBV6-5; d_gene: .; j_gene: TRBJ2-2; CDR3aa: CASSSHITGELFF; CDR3nt: TGTGCCAGCAGTTCCCACATCACCGGGGAGCTGTTTTTT
abundance: .; v_gene: TRBV7-9; d_gene: .; j_gene: TRBJ1-4; CDR3aa: CASSFVWVGAGEKLFF; CDR3nt: TGTGCCAGCAGCTTCGTCTGGGTGGGGGCAGGTGAAAAACTGTTTTTT
abundance: .; v_gene: TRBV28; d_gene: .; j_gene: TRBJ2-7; CDR3aa: CASSTGITSTYEQYF; CDR3nt: TGTGCCAGCAGTACGGGTATCACGTCGACCTACGAGCAGTACTTC
abundance: .; v_gene: TRBV7-2; d_gene: .; j_gene: TRBJ1-1; CDR3aa: CASSPTEENTEAFF; CDR3nt: TGTGCCAGCAGCCCGACAGAAGAAAACACTGAAGCTTTCTTT
abundance: .; v_gene: TRBV2; d_gene: TRBD2; j_gene: TRBJ2-7; CDR3aa: CASSESSLPGLAGGPLYEQYF; CDR3nt: TGTGCCAGCAGTGAAAGCAGTCTTCCGGGACTAGCGGGAGGGCCGCTGTACGAGCAGTACTTC
abundance: .; v_gene: TRBV7-3; d_gene: TRBD2; j_gene: TRBJ2-5; CDR3aa: CATSGTSGRRKKTQYF; CDR3nt: TGTGCCACCTCCGGGACTAGCGGGAGAAGGAAGAAGACCCAGTACTTC
abundance: .; v_gene: TRBV27; d_gene: TRBD1; j_gene: TRBJ1-2; CDR3aa: CASSFGTGVYGYTF; CDR3nt: TGTGCCAGCAGTTTTGGGACAGGGGTCTATGGCTACACCTTC
abundance: .; v_gene: TRBV5-6; d_gene: .; j_gene: TRBJ2-3; CDR3aa: CASSLSVLKSTDTQYF; CDR3nt: TGTGCCAGCAGCTTGTCTGTGCTGAAAAGCACAGATACGCAGTATTTT
abundance: .; v_gene: TRBV11-2; d_gene: .; j_gene: TRBJ2-2; CDR3aa: CASSLPIKGEASNTGELFF; CDR3nt: TGTGCCAGCAGCTTGCCTATTAAGGGAGAAGCCTCGAACACCGGGGAGCTGTTTTTT
abundance: once; v_gene: TRBV27; d_gene: .; j_gene: TRBJ2-3; CDR3aa: CASSYSGLPDTDTQYF; CDR3nt: TGTGCCAGCAGCTACTCCGGACTGCCAGACACAGATACGCAGTATTTT
abundance: .; v_gene: TRBV19; d_gene: .; j_gene: TRBJ2-5; CDR3aa: CASRGGGPVQETQYF; CDR3nt: TGTGCCAGTAGAGGTGGAGGGCCGGTCCAAGAGACCCAGTACTTC
abundance: .; v_gene: TRBV4-1; d_gene: .; j_gene: TRBJ1-5; CDR3aa: CASSQRMGNQPQHF; CDR3nt: TGCGCCAGCAGCCAGAGGATGGGCAACCAGCCCCAGCATTTT
abundance: .; v_gene: TRBV27; d_gene: .; j_gene: TRBJ1-1; CDR3aa: CASSPGGSTEAFF; CDR3nt: TGTGCCAGCAGTCCTGGGGGCAGCACTGAAGCTTTCTTT
abundance: .; v_gene: TRBV21-1; d_gene: .; j_gene: TRBJ1-5; CDR3aa: CASSAIGQGENQPQHF; CDR3nt: TGTGCCAGCAGCGCGATTGGACAGGGTGAAAATCAGCCCCAGCATTTT
abundance: .; v_gene: TRBV7-9; d_gene: TRBD2; j_gene: TRBJ2-7; CDR3aa: CASSLLTSGYLPYEQYF; CDR3nt: TGTGCCAGCAGCTTATTGACTAGCGGGTACCTACCCTACGAGCAGTACTTC